The 25 T cell receptor beta chains in this list originate from one sample, sequenced in a study of cytomegalovirus exposure and HLA in healthy donors. A multiplex PCR was run with 60 Vbeta primers and 13 Jbeta primers. The data were produced by immunoSEQ multiplex PCR, yet TCRdb's version contains in-frame clones alone and is incomplete. Among some 130,000 clones listed, approximately 72% were seen once. The sample was PBMCs. These receptors were obtained from a human donor in good health.

This clone turned up a few times. V and J are TRBV18 and TRBJ2-1; TRBD1 agrees at 11 bases. The CDR3 length is 15 residues. Germline V CDR1 and CDR2: KGHSH, LQKENI. V lost 3 bases, J lost 6 bases, and 4 bases stayed unmatched. CDR3 nucleotide sequence: TGTGCCAGCTCACCGGGACAGGGGGGTGGCAATGAGCAGTTCTTC. This sequence encodes CASSPGQGGGNEQFF.

The chain links TRBV21-1 to TRBJ2-7; TRBD1, the D gene given by the table, was not confirmed from the DNA. TRBV21-1 has pseudogene status. The CDR3 length is 18 residues. The DNA for the CDR3 is TGTGCCAGCCGGAAAGGACCGGGACAATGGGATACCTACTACGAGCAGTACTTC. Its translation: CASRKGPGQWDTYYEQYF.

V and J are TRBV5-4 and TRBJ2-5; 7 nucleotides match TRBD2. V shed 0 bases and J 1 base; nucleotides not matched to a gene: 0. CDR1 is SGHNT, CDR2 YYREEE, per germline (reference sequence). There are 14 residues in the CDR3. Written as DNA, the CDR3 is TGTGCCAGCAGCTTGGCTAGCGGCCAAGAGACCCAGTACTTC. It specifies CASSLASGQETQYF.

This clone appeared a single time. The genes are TRBV18 and TRBJ1-1; D is possibly TRBD1 (5 bases). The CDR3 contains 18 residues. Germline V gene sequence: CDR1 KGHSH, CDR2 LQKENI. Trimming cost V 3 bases and J 0 bases, with 20 bases left between them. CDR3 amino acids: CASSPSGVLQFVNTEAFF. CDR3 DNA sequence: TGTGCCAGCTCACCGTCGGGGGTCCTCCAATTCGTGAACACTGAAGCTTTCTTT.

For the CDR3, the DNA is TGTGCCAGCAGGAACCGACACGACGCCCGGAACACTGAAGCTTTCTTT. Its protein product is CASRNRHDARNTEAFF. The J gene is TRBJ1-1, the V gene TRBV6-4; D ambiguous. V was trimmed by 6 bases and J by 1 base, leaving 18 bases between them. CDR1 MRHNA and CDR2 SNTAGT come from the germline V gene. The CDR3 covers 16 residues.

This clone appeared once. The rearrangement joins TRBV28 to TRBJ2-5; D remains ambiguous. In germline, CDR1 is MDHEN, CDR2 SYDVKM. The CDR3 totals 14 residues. The germline V and J ends were trimmed by 5 bases and 5 bases, with 15 bases remaining between them. Written as DNA, the CDR3 is TGTGCCAGCAGTCCAGCCGGTGTGAGGGAGACCCAGTACTTC. Amino acid sequence: CASSPAGVRETQYF.

This clone has only a few counts. The J gene is TRBJ2-2, the V gene TRBV5-1; no definite D call. V was pared by 4 bases and J by 4 bases, with 17 bases between. Germline V lookup: CDR1 SGHRS, CDR2 YFSETQ. This CDR3 has 16 amino acids. CDR3 nucleotides: TGCGCCAGCAGCGCCAGCAGCCAGGCCCGCACCGGGGAGCTGTTTTTT. Its protein product is CASSASSQARTGELFF.

V usage is TRBV6-5 and J usage is TRBJ2-5; 9 nucleotides align to TRBD1. The CDR3 has 15 residues. From germline, CDR1 is MNHEY and CDR2 SVGAGI. J gave up 1 base and V 6 bases, and 6 bases lay outside the gene matches. The CDR3 region is CASSLPGQGQETQYF. DNA for the CDR3: TGTGCCAGCAGCCTACCGGGACAGGGCCAAGAGACCCAGTACTTC.

This clone was counted once. The chain links TRBV9 to TRBJ2-5; 9 bases are shared with TRBD1. V was pared by 4 bases and J by 2 bases, with 12 bases of the junction left unmatched. CDR3 size: 17 residues. The germline gives CDR1 SGDLS, CDR2 YYNGEE. The CDR3 DNA reads as TGTGCCAGCAGCCCCCGACTAAGACAGGGGGGGCAAGAGACCCAGTACTTC. Protein sequence: CASSPRLRQGGQETQYF.

This chain links TRBV11-2 with TRBJ2-1; TRBD2 matches at 10 bases. This CDR3 is built from 15 residues. Unmatched junction bases numbered 7, after V lost 4 bases and J lost 7 bases. Germline V gene lookup returns CDR1 SGHAT and CDR2 FQNNGV. The CDR3 DNA follows: TGTGCCAGCAGCTCGGGACTAGCGTCATGGAATGAGCAGTTCTTC. Its protein product is CASSSGLASWNEQFF. Looking up the rest from reference TRBV11-2 and TRBJ2-1 gives the full variable domain: EAGVAQSPRYKIIEKRQSVAFWCNPISGHATLYWYQQILGQGPKLLIQFQNNGVVDDSQLPKDRFSAERLKGVDSTLKIQPAKLEDSAVYLCASSSGLASWNEQFFGPGTRLTVL.

The chain uses TRBV11-1 and TRBJ2-7, with TRBD1 matching 11 bases. The V and J ends lost 3 bases and 2 bases, in that order; junction bases with no gene match: 6. The CDR3 runs to 16 residues. Germline CDR1 reads SGHAT; CDR2 reads FQDESV (reference sequence). CDR3 bases: TGTGCCAGCAGCTTGGTAAGGGGACAGGGGGCCTACGAGCAGTACTTC. Amino acids: CASSLVRGQGAYEQYF. Drawing the rest from reference TRBV11-1 and TRBJ2-7, the complete variable domain is EAEVAQSPRYKITEKSQAVAFWCDPISGHATLYWYRQILGQGPELLVQFQDESVVDDSQLPKDRFSAERLKGVDSTLKIQPAELGDSAMYLCASSLVRGQGAYEQYFGPGTRLTVT.

The V and J genes are TRBV7-8 and TRBJ1-1; D is unresolved. V was shortened by 5 bases and J by 0 bases, with 7 bases between the two germline ends. The length of the CDR3 is 13 residues. The germline gives CDR1 SGHVS, CDR2 FQNEAQ. The CDR3 region has the DNA TGTGCCAGCAGCAAACACATGAACACTGAAGCTTTCTTT. Residues: CASSKHMNTEAFF. The whole variable domain, filled in from reference TRBV7-8 and TRBJ1-1, reads GAGVSQSPRYKVAKRGQDVALRCDPISGHVSLFWYQQALGQGPEFLTYFQNEAQLDKSGLPSDRFFAERPEGSVSTLKIQRTQQEDSAVYLCASSKHMNTEAFFGQGTRLTVV.

This clone turned up a few times. The chain has TRBV10-3 and TRBJ2-2; 10 nucleotides agree with TRBD2. The CDR3 consists of 16 residues. V lost 5 bases, J lost 5 bases, and 8 bases stayed unmatched. From germline, CDR1 is ENHRY and CDR2 SYGVKD. In DNA, the CDR3 is TGTGCCATCAGTATTGCCAGCGGGAGGGTTACCGGGGAGCTGTTTTTT. Protein: CAISIASGRVTGELFF.

The chain combines TRBV6-5 with TRBJ2-5; maybe TRBD2 (6 bases). This CDR3 comprises 14 residues. CDR1 and CDR2 (germline): MNHEY, SVGAGI. Trimming cost V 6 bases and J 5 bases, with 16 bases left between them. CDR3 DNA: TGTGCCAGCAGCCGCACCGGGGGTGTGGAGACCCAGTACTTC. Protein product: CASSRTGGVETQYF.

This chain links TRBV2 with TRBJ2-3, with TRBD1 identical over 7 bases. J lost 0 bases, V lost 7 bases, and 4 bases had no gene match. The germline V gene has CDR1 SNHLY and CDR2 FYNNEI. The CDR3 is 14 residues long. The CDR3 DNA sequence: TGTGCCAGCAAGTCACAGGGGAGCACAGATACGCAGTATTTT. It codes for CASKSQGSTDTQYF. Filled out from reference TRBV2 and TRBJ2-3, the complete variable domain reads EPEVTQTPSHQVTQMGQEVILRCVPISNHLYFYWYRQILGQKVEFLVSFYNNEISEKSEIFDDQFSVERPDGSNFTLKIRSTKLEDSAMYFCASKSQGSTDTQYFGPGTRLTVL.

The chain carries TRBV7-2 and TRBJ2-7; no firm D call. The germline V gene has CDR1 SGHTA and CDR2 FQGNSA. The CDR3 contains 16 residues. The V end was cut by 4 bases, the J end by 0 bases, with 16 bases between. The CDR3 nucleotides are TGTGCCAGCAGCTCCCAGACAATTATCGTCTCCTACGAGCAGTACTTC. Encoded protein: CASSSQTIIVSYEQYF. Combining the CDR3 with reference TRBV7-2 and TRBJ2-7 gives the whole variable domain GAGVSQSPSNKVTEKGKDVELRCDPISGHTALYWYRQSLGQGLEFLIYFQGNSAPDKSGLPSDRFSAERTGGSVSTLTIQRTQQEDSAVYLCASSSQTIIVSYEQYFGPGTRLTVT.

This clone was observed a handful of times. This chain joins TRBV5-4 and TRBJ2-5, with 7 bases that match TRBD2. In germline, CDR1 is SGHNT, CDR2 YYREEE (reference sequence). V lost 4 bases, J lost 4 bases, and 10 bases stayed unmatched. This CDR3 region has 15 residues. As DNA, the CDR3 is TGTGCCAGCAGCCCACGCCTGGGGGAGGGAGAGACCCAGTACTTC. Amino acids: CASSPRLGEGETQYF.

The chain carries TRBV7-9 and TRBJ2-5; 7 nucleotides line up with TRBD1. Per germline, CDR1 SEHNR and CDR2 FQNEAQ (reference sequence). CDR3 size: 16 residues. V lost 3 bases to trimming and J lost 0 bases; unmatched junction nucleotides: 7. The DNA for the CDR3 is TGTGCCAGCAGCTTCCCTCAGGGACAGTACCAAGAGACCCAGTACTTC. It is translated as CASSFPQGQYQETQYF.

The chain carries TRBV7-6 and TRBJ2-6; TRBD1 aligns across 9 bases. Trimming cost V 5 bases and J 3 bases; bases outside gene matches: 8. CDR1 and CDR2 (germline): SGHVS, FNYEAQ. This CDR3 has 17 residues. CDR3 nucleotide sequence: TGTGCCAGCAGCCCCGGGACAGGGTCAAGTGGGGCCAACGTCCTGACTTTC. Protein sequence: CASSPGTGSSGANVLTF.

The genes are TRBV2 and TRBJ2-3; D might be TRBD2 (6 bases). Trimming removed 6 bases from V and 9 bases from J, with 22 bases in between. From germline, CDR1 is SNHLY and CDR2 FYNNEI. The CDR3 sequence is 15 residues long. CDR3 in amino acids: CASRVNSAAGGTQYF. The CDR3 DNA follows: TGTGCCAGCAGAGTCAACTCGGCGGCTGGAGGGACGCAGTATTTT.

The gene calls are TRBV9 and TRBJ1-1, with 7 positions matching TRBD1. The ends lost 0 bases at V and 4 bases at J; junction bases unmatched: 6. The CDR3 extends over 15 amino acids. Germline V lookup: CDR1 SGDLS, CDR2 YYNGEE. CDR3: CASSVGHRGVTEAFF. In DNA form, the CDR3 reads TGTGCCAGCAGCGTAGGGCACAGGGGAGTCACTGAAGCTTTCTTT.

The chain links TRBV7-8 to TRBJ2-7, with a weak D call TRBD1 (5 bases). In germline, CDR1 is SGHVS, CDR2 FQNEAQ. V lost 1 base and J 3 bases, leaving 13 bases between the germline ends. The CDR3 totals 15 residues. The CDR3: CASSLEAGPGYEQYF. CDR3 nucleotide sequence: TGTGCCAGCAGCTTAGAGGCAGGGCCAGGCTACGAGCAGTACTTC.

The chain uses TRBV2 and TRBJ2-1; TRBD2 matches 8 bases. Unmatched junction bases numbered 10, after V lost 5 bases and J lost 7 bases. Germline values: CDR1 SNHLY, CDR2 FYNNEI. The CDR3 totals 15 residues. CDR3 nucleotide sequence: TGTGCCAGCAGTTCGACGGGAGGGCCGACGAATGAGCAGTTCTTC. Protein sequence: CASSSTGGPTNEQFF. The full variable domain, its missing parts supplied by reference TRBV2 and TRBJ2-1, is EPEVTQTPSHQVTQMGQEVILRCVPISNHLYFYWYRQILGQKVEFLVSFYNNEISEKSEIFDDQFSVERPDGSNFTLKIRSTKLEDSAMYFCASSSTGGPTNEQFFGPGTRLTVL.

This chain joins TRBV27 and TRBJ2-1, with 10 bases fitting TRBD2. The CDR3 is 17 residues long. Germline V gene data show CDR1 as MNHEY and CDR2 as SMNVEV (reference sequence). J was trimmed by 8 bases and V by 8 bases; bases with no gene match: 18. CDR3 in DNA: TGTGCCAGCCGCCCAGAACCTAGCGGGAGTTTGGATCATGAGCAGTTCTTC. The encoded protein is CASRPEPSGSLDHEQFF.

CDR3 protein: CASSRLSGELFF. CDR3 in DNA: TGTGCCAGCAGCCGACTCAGCGGGGAGCTGTTTTTT. V gene TRBV7-2 combines with J gene TRBJ2-2; D gene unclear. In germline, CDR1 is SGHTA, CDR2 FQGNSA. The CDR3 totals 12 residues. Trimming took 5 bases from V and 7 from J, leaving 8 bases between them.